This record covers a single T cell receptor beta chain. Its specificity is not known. TCRdb's table, derived via immunoSEQ multiplex PCR, lists solely in-frame clones and lacks some. This table holds 150,000 to 200,000 clones, around 88% found once. These data belong to a study of T cell responses to AZD1222 COVID-19 vaccine. Broader study findings: Rises in breadth and depth of Spike-specific TCRs came after two AZD1222 doses. In the spike-specific TCR repertoire, nearly half reportedly target unmutated variant regions.

The CDR3 totals 14 residues. V shed 6 bases and J shed 1 base, with 13 bases lying between them. CDR1 is SGHNT and CDR2 is YYREEE in the germline V gene (reference sequence). This TCR was sampled from an adult who received the AZD1222 COVID-19 vaccine. The sample consisted of peripheral blood, taken 28 days after the second AZD1222 dose. The chain joins TRBV5-4 to TRBJ2-5; D not certain. For the CDR3, the DNA is TGTGCCAGCACCTCGCGCGCGTTCCAAGAGACCCAGTACTTC. Translation: CASTSRAFQETQYF.